These 21 T cell receptor beta chains came from one sample sequenced in a study of a mutant IDH1 vaccine in newly diagnosed glioma. These receptors have no identified antigens. The table came from immunoSEQ multiplex PCR; TCRdb's copy has only in-frame clones and leaves some out. In the table there are 40,000 to 50,000 clones, about four fifths of which are singletons. Time point here: week 23, last vaccination. Every single dose of the vaccine, 300 ug of mutant IDH1 20-mer peptide, came with topical imiquimod. The sample here was PBMCs, taken from a glioma patient whose treatment included an IDH1 peptide vaccine. These receptors were obtained from a woman in her thirties or forties with glioma. Some clones in this sample may be carry-over from other donors' samples.

V gene TRBV6-6 combines with J gene TRBJ1-1, with TRBD1 identical over 9 bases. Trimming removed 6 bases from V and 1 base from J; junction bases left unmatched: 6. CDR1 is MNHNY, CDR2 SVGAGI, per germline (reference sequence). The CDR3 spans 15 residues. This CDR3 reads CASSLQGAPNTEAFF. The CDR3 bases are TGTGCCAGCAGCCTACAGGGGGCTCCGAACACTGAAGCTTTCTTT.

This clone has a handful of counts. The chain has TRBV10-3 and TRBJ1-1; a possible D gene is TRBD1 (5 bases). The germline V gene has CDR1 ENHRY and CDR2 SYGVKD. V was shortened by 4 bases and J by 3 bases, with 6 bases between the two germline ends. The CDR3 covers 12 residues. In nucleotides, the CDR3 is TGTGCCATCAGTGGGGGGGACACTGAAGCTTTCTTT. It encodes CAISGGDTEAFF.

The chain employs TRBV6-4 and TRBJ2-3; 7 nucleotides agree with TRBD2. The CDR3 is 15 amino acids. J lost 4 bases, V lost 5 bases, and 9 bases had no gene match. Germline V gene lookup returns CDR1 MRHNA and CDR2 SNTAGT. In DNA, the CDR3 is TGTGCCAGCAGTCAAGCAGCGGGGATGGCAGATACGCAGTATTTT. Translated: CASSQAAGMADTQYF.

The chain has TRBV4-3 and TRBJ1-2; 9 nucleotides align to TRBD1. Germline values: CDR1 LGHNA, CDR2 YSLEER. Trimming cost V 3 bases and J 6 bases; bases outside gene matches: 8. The CDR3 sequence is 15 residues long. The CDR3 DNA sequence: TGCGCCAGCAGCCAGGCCGGGACAGGGTTAAATGGCTACACCTTC. Encoded protein: CASSQAGTGLNGYTF.

The V call is TRBV27, the J call TRBJ2-2, with 7 positions matching TRBD1. V trimming: 8 bases; J trimming: 3 bases; junction bases outside the gene matches: 6. This CDR3 contains 14 residues. Looked up from germline, CDR1 is MNHEY and CDR2 is SMNVEV (reference sequence). The CDR3 bases are TGTGCCAGCTGGAGACAGGGTGACACCGGGGAGCTGTTTTTT. The encoded protein is CASWRQGDTGELFF.

This chain joins TRBV5-4 and TRBJ2-3; 7 nucleotides agree with TRBD1. The germline V gene encodes CDR1 SGHNT and CDR2 YYREEE (reference sequence). The J segment lost 6 bases and the V segment lost 4 bases, leaving 2 bases of the junction unmatched. CDR3 length: 12 amino acids. The CDR3, as DNA: TGTGCCAGCAGCAAGGGGGCGGATACGCAGTATTTT. It codes for CASSKGADTQYF.

The chain joins TRBV9 to TRBJ2-1, with D unclear. CDR1 and CDR2 (germline): SGDLS, YYNGEE. The CDR3 length is 13 residues. V was trimmed by 0 bases and J by 6 bases, leaving 7 bases between them. CDR3 sequence reads: CASSVAEGNEQFF. The CDR3 bases are TGTGCCAGCAGCGTAGCTGAAGGCAATGAGCAGTTCTTC.

The chain couples TRBV7-2 to TRBJ2-3; 10 bases fit TRBD2. This CDR3 is 17 amino acids long. The trim removed 3 bases at V and 4 bases at J, leaving 10 bases unmatched. The germline V gene encodes CDR1 SGHTA and CDR2 FQGNSA. The CDR3 reads CASSFLASGGRADTQYF. The CDR3 DNA reads TGTGCCAGCAGCTTCTTGGCTAGCGGGGGCCGAGCAGATACGCAGTATTTT.

The V gene is TRBV4-2, the J gene TRBJ2-7, with 10 bases that match TRBD1. Germline V lookup: CDR1 LGHNA, CDR2 YNFKEQ. The CDR3 totals 14 residues. With V trimmed by 4 bases and J by 3 bases, 3 bases remained unmatched. This CDR3 is CASSRGQGDYEQYF. The CDR3, as DNA: TGTGCCAGCAGCCGCGGACAGGGGGACTACGAGCAGTACTTC.

The genes are TRBV6-4 and TRBJ2-3; the match to TRBD2 covers 9 bases. Germline CDR1 MRHNA, CDR2 SNTAGT. J was trimmed by 2 bases and V by 2 bases; bases with no gene match: 5. CDR3 size: 16 residues. CDR3 region: CASSDERTSATDTQYF. The DNA of the CDR3 is TGTGCCAGCAGTGACGAAAGGACTAGCGCCACAGATACGCAGTATTTT.

V gene TRBV7-6 combines with J gene TRBJ2-2, with D possibly TRBD1 on 5 matching bases. The V end lost 2 bases, the J end lost 5 bases, and 6 bases lay between the germline ends. Germline CDR1 and CDR2: SGHVS and FNYEAQ. This CDR3 region has 13 residues. The CDR3 DNA sequence: TGTGCCAGCAGCTTAAGACAGACCGGGGAGCTGTTTTTT. As protein: CASSLRQTGELFF.

The J gene is TRBJ2-6, the V gene TRBV11-2; D is uncertain. Looked up from germline, CDR1 is SGHAT and CDR2 is FQNNGV. The CDR3 is made up of 15 amino acids. The V end lost 1 base, the J end lost 1 base, and 5 bases lay between the germline ends. CDR3 sequence: CASSLALSGANVLTF. The CDR3 DNA reads as TGTGCCAGCAGCTTAGCCTTATCTGGGGCCAACGTCCTGACTTTC.

The chain couples TRBV27 to TRBJ1-5, with D unclear. CDR3 size: 15 residues. Trimming pared 0 bases from V and 8 bases from J, leaving 14 bases between. CDR1 is MNHEY, CDR2 SMNVEV, per germline (reference sequence). CDR3 amino acids: CASSLSGRSTEPQHF. The CDR3 DNA follows: TGTGCCAGCAGTTTATCGGGCAGGTCGACGGAGCCCCAGCATTTT.

The rearrangement uses TRBV5-5 and TRBJ2-1, with D possibly being TRBD1 (5 bases). The length of the CDR3 is 12 residues. CDR1 and CDR2 from the germline V gene are SGHKS and YYEKEE (reference sequence). V shed 0 bases and J shed 9 bases, with 7 bases lying between them. The CDR3, as DNA: TGTGCCAGCAGCTTGGGGACACCTGAGCAGTTCTTC. Its protein is CASSLGTPEQFF.

The rearrangement links TRBV7-9 to TRBJ2-2; the D is unclear. The CDR3 consists of 12 residues. CDR1 SEHNR and CDR2 FQNEAQ come from the germline V gene (reference sequence). V lost 1 base, J lost 6 bases, and 3 bases lay in between. The CDR3 coding sequence is TGTGCCAGCAGCTTAGGAGCCGGGGAGCTGTTTTTT. This codes for CASSLGAGELFF.

V is TRBV18 and J is TRBJ1-2; tentatively, D is TRBD1 (6 bases). Germline loops: CDR1 KGHSH, CDR2 LQKENI. The CDR3 sequence is 15 residues long. The V end lost 3 bases, the J end lost 4 bases, and 15 bases lay between the germline ends. The CDR3 nucleotides are TGTGCCAGCTCACCGAACTCACAGGGAGGCTATGGCTACACCTTC. Its translation: CASSPNSQGGYGYTF.

This clone showed up just once. The gene calls are TRBV4-1 and TRBJ2-5, with D maybe TRBD1 (6 bases). Germline CDR1 is MGHRA and CDR2 is YSYEKL. V was cut by 6 bases and J by 3 bases, with 17 bases left in between. The CDR3 has 15 amino acids. The CDR3 spells CASRPTGAVEETQYF. Written as DNA, the CDR3 is TGCGCCAGCAGACCGACAGGTGCGGTAGAAGAGACCCAGTACTTC.

The chain is built from TRBV6-5 and TRBJ1-2, with 8 nucleotides matching TRBD1. CDR1 MNHEY and CDR2 SVGAGI come from the germline V gene. The V and J ends lost 5 bases and 3 bases, in that order; junction bases with no gene match: 5. The CDR3 runs 14 residues. CDR3 sequence (DNA): TGTGCCAGCAGTGGGGACAGGTCCCACTATGGCTACACCTTC. It specifies CASSGDRSHYGYTF.

A single count supports this clone. This chain connects TRBV9 to TRBJ1-2; D is undetermined. The CDR3 has 19 amino acids. With 0 bases removed from V and 1 base from J, the gap between germline ends came to 22 bases. Germline V gene sequence: CDR1 SGDLS, CDR2 YYNGEE. As DNA, the CDR3 is TGTGCCAGCAGCGTAGGGCCCCGTCAAAGTAGCTTCCTTAACTATGGCTACACCTTC. Amino acid sequence: CASSVGPRQSSFLNYGYTF.

In its sample, this clone was seen a few times. The chain links TRBV7-2 to TRBJ1-5; a possible D gene is TRBD1 (5 bases). The germline CDR1 and CDR2 sequences are SGHTA and FQGNSA. CDR3 size: 17 residues. Trimming cost V 5 bases and J 6 bases, with 23 bases left between them. DNA for the CDR3: TGTGCCAGCAGCCAATCGACGGAACCCTGGGGCGGTCAGCCCCAGCATTTT. Translating gives CASSQSTEPWGGQPQHF. Using reference TRBV7-2 and TRBJ1-5 for the parts outside the CDR3, the full variable domain is GAGVSQSPSNKVTEKGKDVELRCDPISGHTALYWYRQSLGQGLEFLIYFQGNSAPDKSGLPSDRFSAERTGGSVSTLTIQRTQQEDSAVYLCASSQSTEPWGGQPQHFGDGTRLSIL.

The gene calls are TRBV7-9 and TRBJ2-5; 8 bases align to TRBD1. Losses at the gene ends were 1 base for V and 11 bases for J; bases not matched to a gene: 12. Germline loops: CDR1 SEHNR, CDR2 FQNEAQ (reference sequence). The CDR3 is 15 amino acids. CDR3 loop: CASSLGTGRQGSQYF. DNA of the CDR3: TGTGCCAGCAGCTTAGGGACAGGGCGTCAGGGGTCTCAGTACTTC.